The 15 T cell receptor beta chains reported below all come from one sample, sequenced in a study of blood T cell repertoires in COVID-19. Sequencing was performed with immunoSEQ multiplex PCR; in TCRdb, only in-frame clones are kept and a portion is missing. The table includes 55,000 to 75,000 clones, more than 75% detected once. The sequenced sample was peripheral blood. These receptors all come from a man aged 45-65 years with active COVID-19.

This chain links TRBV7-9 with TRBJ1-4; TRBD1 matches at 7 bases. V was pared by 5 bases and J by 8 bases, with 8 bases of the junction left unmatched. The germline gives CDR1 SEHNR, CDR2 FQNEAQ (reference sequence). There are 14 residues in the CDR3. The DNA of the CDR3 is TGTGCCAGCAGCGCCAGACAGGGCTGGGAAAAACTGTTTTTT. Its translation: CASSARQGWEKLFF.

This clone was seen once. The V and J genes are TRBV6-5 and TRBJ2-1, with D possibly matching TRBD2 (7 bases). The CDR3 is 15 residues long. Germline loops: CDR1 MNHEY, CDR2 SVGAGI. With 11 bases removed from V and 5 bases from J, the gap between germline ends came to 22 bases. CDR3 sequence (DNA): TGTGCCGGGGGGCTCAGAAGCGGGATCAACAATGAGCAGTTCTTC. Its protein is CAGGLRSGINNEQFF.

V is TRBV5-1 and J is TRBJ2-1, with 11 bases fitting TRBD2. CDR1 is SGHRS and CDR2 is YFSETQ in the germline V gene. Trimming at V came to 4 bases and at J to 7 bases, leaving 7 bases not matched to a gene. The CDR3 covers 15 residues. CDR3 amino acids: CASSPAASGRNEQFF. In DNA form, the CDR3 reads TGCGCCAGCAGCCCTGCGGCTAGCGGGAGGAATGAGCAGTTCTTC.

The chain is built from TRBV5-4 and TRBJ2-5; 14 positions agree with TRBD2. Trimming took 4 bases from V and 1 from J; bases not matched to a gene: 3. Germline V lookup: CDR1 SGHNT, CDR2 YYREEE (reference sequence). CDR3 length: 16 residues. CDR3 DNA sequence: TGTGCCAGCAGCCCGGGACTAGCGGGGGTCCAAGAGACCCAGTACTTC. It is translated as CASSPGLAGVQETQYF.

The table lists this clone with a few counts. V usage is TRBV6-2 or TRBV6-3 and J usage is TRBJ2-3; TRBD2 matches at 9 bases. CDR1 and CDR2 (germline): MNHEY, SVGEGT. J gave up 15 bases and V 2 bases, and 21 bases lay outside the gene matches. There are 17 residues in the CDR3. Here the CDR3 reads CASSYQGLAPHGGSGYF. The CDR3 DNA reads TGTGCCAGCAGTTACCAGGGACTAGCCCCCCACGGTGGGTCCGGATATTTT.

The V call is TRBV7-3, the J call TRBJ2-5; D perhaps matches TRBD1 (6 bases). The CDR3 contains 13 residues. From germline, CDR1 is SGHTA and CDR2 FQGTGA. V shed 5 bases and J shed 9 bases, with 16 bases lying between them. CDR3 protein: CASSLSRGQAQYF. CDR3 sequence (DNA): TGTGCCAGCAGCCTTAGCAGGGGTCAGGCCCAGTACTTC.

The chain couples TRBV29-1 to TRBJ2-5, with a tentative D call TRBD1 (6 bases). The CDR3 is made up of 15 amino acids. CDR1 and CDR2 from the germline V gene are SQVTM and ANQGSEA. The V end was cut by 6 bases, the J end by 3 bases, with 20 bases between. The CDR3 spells CSVRAQGSNEETQYF. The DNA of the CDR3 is TGCAGCGTCCGGGCCCAGGGGAGCAATGAAGAGACCCAGTACTTC. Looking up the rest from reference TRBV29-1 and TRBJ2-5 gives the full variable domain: SAVISQKPSRDICQRGTSLTIQCQVDSQVTMMFWYRQQPGQSLTLIATANQGSEATYESGFVIDKFPISRPNLTFSTLTVSNMSPEDSSIYLCSVRAQGSNEETQYFGPGTRLLVL.

CDR3 in DNA: TGTGCCAGCAGCCTCCCGCGGCGACTCCCCTCCTACGAGCAGTACTTC. It encodes CASSLPRRLPSYEQYF. The chain is built from TRBV21-1 and TRBJ2-7; TRBD2, the D gene given by the table, was not confirmed from the DNA. TRBV21-1 is assigned pseudogene status. The CDR3 is made up of 16 amino acids.

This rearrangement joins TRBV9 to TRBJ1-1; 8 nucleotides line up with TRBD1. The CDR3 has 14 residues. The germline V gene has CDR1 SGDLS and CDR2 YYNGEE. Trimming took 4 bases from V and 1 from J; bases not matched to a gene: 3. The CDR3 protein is CASSFQGANTEAFF. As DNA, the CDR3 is TGTGCCAGCAGCTTTCAGGGGGCGAACACTGAAGCTTTCTTT.

The CDR3 sequence: CASSPIGQGEGEQFF. The CDR3 nucleotides are TGTGCCAGCAGCCCCATAGGACAGGGGGAGGGTGAGCAGTTCTTC. The rearrangement links TRBV4-2 to TRBJ2-1, with 10 bases that match TRBD1. V lost 4 bases, J lost 9 bases, and 9 bases stayed unmatched. Germline V gene sequence: CDR1 LGHNA, CDR2 YNFKEQ. This CDR3 region has 15 residues.

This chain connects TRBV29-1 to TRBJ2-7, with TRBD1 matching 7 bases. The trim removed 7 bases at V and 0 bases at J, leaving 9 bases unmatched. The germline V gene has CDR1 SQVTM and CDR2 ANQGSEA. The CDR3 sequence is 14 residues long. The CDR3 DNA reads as TGCAGCGCCCACAGACAGGGCCTCTCCTACGAGCAGTACTTC. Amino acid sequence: CSAHRQGLSYEQYF.

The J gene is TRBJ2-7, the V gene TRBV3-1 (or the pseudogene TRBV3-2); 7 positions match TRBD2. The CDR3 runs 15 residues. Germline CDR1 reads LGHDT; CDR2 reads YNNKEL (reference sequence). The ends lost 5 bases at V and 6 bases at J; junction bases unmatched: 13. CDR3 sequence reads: CASSAGGGGRGEQYF. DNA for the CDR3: TGTGCCAGCAGCGCCGGCGGGGGTGGCCGGGGCGAGCAGTACTTC.

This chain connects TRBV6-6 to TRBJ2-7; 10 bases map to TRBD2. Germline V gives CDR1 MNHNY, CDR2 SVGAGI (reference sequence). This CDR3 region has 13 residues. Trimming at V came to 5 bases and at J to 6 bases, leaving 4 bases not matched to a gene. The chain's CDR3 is CASSLAGALEQYF. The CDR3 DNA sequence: TGTGCCAGCAGTCTAGCGGGGGCTCTCGAGCAGTACTTC.

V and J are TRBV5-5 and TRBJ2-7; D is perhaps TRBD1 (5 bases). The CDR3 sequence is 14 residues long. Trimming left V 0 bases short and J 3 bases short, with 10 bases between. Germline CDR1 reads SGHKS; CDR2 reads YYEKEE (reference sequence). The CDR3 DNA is TGTGCCAGCAGCTTGGGGGTAGGGGACTACGAGCAGTACTTC. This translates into CASSLGVGDYEQYF.

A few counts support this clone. The CDR3 DNA reads TGTGCCAGCAGCTTAGAGGACAGGGAGGCTTTCTTT. It is translated as CASSLEDREAFF. The V and J genes are TRBV7-9 and TRBJ1-1; TRBD1 matches 8 bases. The CDR3 contains 12 residues. J gave up 11 bases and V 1 base, and 3 bases lay outside the gene matches. Germline lookup yields CDR1 SEHNR and CDR2 FQNEAQ (reference sequence).